These 22 T cell receptor beta chains share one sample of origin, sequenced in a study of OX40 agonist ivuxolimab in advanced cancers. Data came from immunoSEQ multiplex PCR; TCRdb stores just in-frame clones and leaves some out. The sample has around 80,000 clones, more than 90% seen once. Sequences were derived from CD4+ or CD8+ T cells sorted from blood, sampled in a trial of the OX40 agonist ivuxolimab. These receptors all stem from an adult with an advanced solid tumor such as melanoma, head and neck, liver or kidney cancer.

V gene TRBV30 combines with J gene TRBJ1-4; D not certain. The V end was cut by 1 base, the J end by 7 bases, with 16 bases between. This CDR3 is 15 amino acids long. The germline gives CDR1 GTSNPN, CDR2 SVGIG (reference sequence). The CDR3 loop is CAWSARRGLAEKLFF. The CDR3 nucleotides read TGTGCCTGGAGTGCCCGTAGAGGTTTGGCTGAAAAACTGTTTTTT.

J is TRBJ2-5 and V is TRBV7-8; D may be TRBD2 (6 bases). Germline assignment: CDR1 SGHVS and CDR2 FQNEAQ. Deletions cut 5 bases from V and 5 bases from J, with 18 bases between. CDR3 length equals 15 residues. CDR3 bases: TGTGCCAGCAGCGTAGGGGACTTAGGCACGGAGACCCAGTACTTC. Residues: CASSVGDLGTETQYF.

Written as DNA, the CDR3 is TGTGCCAGCAGTCCGACAGGGTATCAGCCCCAGCATTTT. This codes for CASSPTGYQPQHF. The gene calls are TRBV2 and TRBJ1-5, with TRBD1 matching over 7 bases. J was trimmed by 5 bases and V by 5 bases; bases with no gene match: 3. The CDR3 consists of 13 residues. The V gene's germline CDR1 is SNHLY and CDR2 FYNNEI.

V gene TRBV19 combines with J gene TRBJ2-6, with 9 positions matching TRBD1. Losses at the gene ends were 5 bases for V and 3 bases for J; bases not matched to a gene: 8. From germline, CDR1 is LNHDA and CDR2 SQIVND (reference sequence). The CDR3 is 17 amino acids. The CDR3 nucleotides read TGTGCCAGTAGTCCCGGGACAGGGTCGGGTGGGGCCAACGTCCTGACTTTC. The encoded protein is CASSPGTGSGGANVLTF.

The rearrangement joins TRBV5-1 to TRBJ2-3; 11 nucleotides agree with TRBD2. CDR3 length: 15 amino acids. The V gene's germline CDR1 is SGHRS and CDR2 YFSETQ. The J segment lost 6 bases and the V segment lost 1 base, leaving 4 bases of the junction unmatched. The CDR3 protein is CASSLLAGGHDTQYF. The CDR3 nucleotides read TGCGCCAGCAGCTTGTTAGCGGGGGGGCACGATACGCAGTATTTT.

This clone was picked up many times. This chain connects TRBV2 to TRBJ1-3; possible D gene TRBD1, 5 bases. V lost 2 bases and J lost 2, with 7 bases in between. The CDR3 contains 14 residues. The V gene's germline CDR1 is SNHLY and CDR2 FYNNEI. CDR3 region: CASSEPRAGNTIYF. The DNA of the CDR3 is TGTGCCAGCAGTGAACCCAGGGCTGGAAACACCATATATTTT.

The chain couples TRBV30 to TRBJ2-2; no reliable D call. The CDR3 consists of 11 residues. V was shortened by 4 bases and J by 10 bases, with 10 bases between the two germline ends. Germline assignment: CDR1 GTSNPN and CDR2 SVGIG (reference sequence). The CDR3 coding sequence is TGTGCCTGGACGGCCTTCGAGGAGCTGTTTTTT. This translates into CAWTAFEELFF. Looking up the rest from reference TRBV30 and TRBJ2-2 gives the full variable domain: SQTIHQWPATLVQPVGSPLSLECTVEGTSNPNLYWYRQAAGRGLQLLFYSVGIGQISSEVPQNLSASRPQDRQFILSSKKLLLSDSGFYLCAWTAFEELFFGEGSRLTVL.

J is TRBJ1-1 and V is TRBV9, with a possible D match to TRBD1 (5 bases). With 0 bases removed from V and 2 bases from J, the gap between germline ends came to 8 bases. CDR3 length: 14 amino acids. Looked up from germline, CDR1 is SGDLS and CDR2 is YYNGEE. The CDR3 nucleotides read TGTGCCAGCAGCGTAGGACAGCTAAACACTGAAGCTTTCTTT. Amino acids: CASSVGQLNTEAFF.

This rearrangement joins TRBV5-6 to TRBJ1-1; D gene uncertain. Between the trimmed V and J ends, which lost 0 bases and 10 bases, there was a span of 16 bases. This CDR3 contains 14 residues. Germline loops: CDR1 SGHDT, CDR2 YYEEEE. The DNA for the CDR3 is TGTGCCAGCAGCTTGGGCTTACATACCCTTATAGCTTTCTTT. The encoded protein is CASSLGLHTLIAFF.

This clone was seen a single time. The chain couples TRBV28 to TRBJ1-2, with D maybe TRBD1 (5 bases). Germline CDR1 and CDR2: MDHEN and SYDVKM. Trimming pared 8 bases from V and 8 bases from J, leaving 24 bases between. There are 15 residues in the CDR3. The DNA for the CDR3 is TGTGCCAGCGGTGTTCCGGGACCTCCCGGAGTAGGCTACACCTTC. Encoded protein: CASGVPGPPGVGYTF.

The gene calls are TRBV9 and TRBJ2-5; the match to TRBD2 covers 7 bases. The J segment lost 5 bases and the V segment lost 4 bases, leaving 2 bases of the junction unmatched. Germline V gene sequence: CDR1 SGDLS, CDR2 YYNGEE. This CDR3 comprises 12 residues. CDR3 amino acids: CASSRGGETQYF. CDR3 bases: TGTGCCAGCAGCCGGGGAGGGGAGACCCAGTACTTC. Full variable domain (missing parts from reference TRBV9 and TRBJ2-5): DSGVTQTPKHLITATGQRVTLRCSPRSGDLSVYWYQQSLDQGLQFLIQYYNGEERAKGNILERFSAQQFPDLHSELNLSSLELGDSALYFCASSRGGETQYFGPGTRLLVL.

As DNA, the CDR3 is TGTGCCAGCAGTGAATATCCTGGAAACACCATATATTTT. It is translated as CASSEYPGNTIYF. The chain is built from TRBV6-1 and TRBJ1-3; unclear D gene. Per germline, CDR1 MNHNS and CDR2 SASEGT. There are 13 residues in the CDR3. V was clipped by 2 bases and J by 2 bases, with 4 bases between them.

V usage is TRBV5-1 and J usage is TRBJ1-1; the match to TRBD1 covers 7 bases. Per the germline V gene, CDR1 is SGHRS and CDR2 is YFSETQ. This CDR3 is built from 17 residues. V lost 0 bases and J lost 6; bases outside the gene matches: 14. CDR3 amino acids: CASSLVLWAGGLAEAFF. CDR3 nucleotide sequence: TGCGCCAGCAGCTTGGTTCTTTGGGCAGGGGGGTTAGCTGAAGCTTTCTTT.

This clone was recorded once. The V call is TRBV19, the J call TRBJ2-1; D possibly uses TRBD1 or TRBD2 (6 bases each). Deletions cut 6 bases from V and 3 bases from J, with 9 bases between. The germline V gene encodes CDR1 LNHDA and CDR2 SQIVND (reference sequence). CDR3 size: 13 residues. The CDR3 DNA reads TGTGCCAGTAGAGGGGGGTTCTACAATGAGCAGTTCTTC. Protein product: CASRGGFYNEQFF.

The genes are TRBV5-1 and TRBJ2-3; 11 bases line up with TRBD1. This CDR3 has 16 residues. Germline CDR1 reads SGHRS; CDR2 reads YFSETQ. Trimming removed 0 bases from V and 5 bases from J; junction bases left unmatched: 5. CDR3 sequence: CASSLASGTGGDTQYF. The CDR3 coding sequence is TGCGCCAGCAGCTTGGCCTCCGGGACAGGGGGAGATACGCAGTATTTT.

This clone was counted a single time. For the CDR3, the DNA is TGTGCCAGCAGCTTCTTTGTAGGACAGGGCAATCAGCCCCAGCATTTT. The encoded protein is CASSFFVGQGNQPQHF. This chain joins TRBV5-6 and TRBJ1-5, with 7 bases lining up with TRBD1. The junction had 7 bases not matched to a gene; V was cut back by 2 bases and J by 2 bases. The germline V gene encodes CDR1 SGHDT and CDR2 YYEEEE. The CDR3 is 16 residues long. Full variable domain (missing parts from reference TRBV5-6 and TRBJ1-5): DAGVTQSPTHLIKTRGQQVTLRCSPKSGHDTVSWYQQALGQGPQFIFQYYEEEERQRGNFPDRFSGHQFPNYSSELNVNALLLGDSALYLCASSFFVGQGNQPQHFGDGTRLSIL.

V and J are TRBV7-9 and TRBJ2-5, with D perhaps matching TRBD1 or TRBD2 (6 bases each). Germline values: CDR1 SEHNR, CDR2 FQNEAQ (reference sequence). V lost 1 base and J 8 bases, leaving 20 bases between the germline ends. CDR3 length: 16 amino acids. Here the CDR3 reads CASSLGFTGARITQYF. DNA for the CDR3: TGTGCCAGCAGCTTAGGCTTCACGGGGGCGAGGATAACCCAGTACTTC.

The chain couples TRBV5-1 to TRBJ1-1; tentative D call: TRBD1 (6 bases). This CDR3 spans 15 amino acids. The V end lost 4 bases, the J end lost 6 bases, and 19 bases lay between the germline ends. Germline V gene sequence: CDR1 SGHRS, CDR2 YFSETQ. The chain's CDR3 is CASSPKTGGHAEAFF. The CDR3 region has the DNA TGCGCCAGCAGCCCAAAGACAGGAGGACACGCTGAAGCTTTCTTT.

In this sample, this clone turned up once. Here the CDR3 reads CASSLLAGGNNEQFF. The CDR3 region has the DNA TGCGCCAGCAGCTTACTAGCGGGAGGAAACAATGAGCAGTTCTTC. The V and J genes are TRBV5-1 and TRBJ2-1, with 12 bases lining up with TRBD2. The CDR3 runs to 15 residues. CDR1 and CDR2 (germline): SGHRS, YFSETQ. The V and J ends lost 2 bases and 5 bases, in that order; junction bases with no gene match: 2.

The chain recombines TRBV10-1 with TRBJ1-2; tentatively, D is TRBD1 (5 bases). The CDR3 length is 16 residues. V dropped 6 bases and J dropped 2 bases, with 19 bases sitting between them. Germline CDR1 reads WNHNN; CDR2 reads SYGVQD (reference sequence). CDR3 nucleotides: TGCGCCAGCAGACGACCTCCGACAGCAAGCAACTATGGCTACACCTTC. Its translation is CASRRPPTASNYGYTF.

V usage is TRBV5-4 and J usage is TRBJ1-4; D remains ambiguous. V lost 6 bases and J lost 5, with 17 bases in between. The CDR3 totals 15 residues. From germline, CDR1 is SGHNT and CDR2 YYREEE (reference sequence). CDR3 nucleotides: TGTGCCAGCACCAAAAGTCCAGGAGTCAATGAAAAACTGTTTTTT. Amino acids: CASTKSPGVNEKLFF.

This sequence joins TRBV21-1 and TRBJ2-3; the D call TRBD2 from the table was never checked on the DNA. TRBV21-1 is designated a pseudogene. CDR3 length equals 14 residues. The CDR3 loop reads CASRGAAPTDTQYF. CDR3 in DNA: TGTGCCAGCAGGGGAGCGGCTCCCACAGATACGCAGTATTTT.